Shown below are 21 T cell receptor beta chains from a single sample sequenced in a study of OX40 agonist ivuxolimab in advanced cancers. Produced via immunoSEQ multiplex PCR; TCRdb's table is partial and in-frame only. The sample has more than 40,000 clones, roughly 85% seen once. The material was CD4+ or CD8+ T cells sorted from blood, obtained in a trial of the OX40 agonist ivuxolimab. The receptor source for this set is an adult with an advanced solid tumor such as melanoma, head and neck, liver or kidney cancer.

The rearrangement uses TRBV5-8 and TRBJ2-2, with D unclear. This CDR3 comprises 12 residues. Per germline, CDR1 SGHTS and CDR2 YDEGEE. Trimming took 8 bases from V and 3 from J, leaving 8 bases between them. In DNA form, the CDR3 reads TGTGCCAGAGACACCTACACCGGGGAGCTGTTTTTT. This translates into CARDTYTGELFF.

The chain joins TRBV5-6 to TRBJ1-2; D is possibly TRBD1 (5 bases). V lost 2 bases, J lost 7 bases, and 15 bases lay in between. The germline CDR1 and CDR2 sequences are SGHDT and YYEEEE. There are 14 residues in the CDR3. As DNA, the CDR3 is TGTGCCAGCAGCTTTGGGGGGGATAGAGGTGGCTACACCTTC. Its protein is CASSFGGDRGGYTF.

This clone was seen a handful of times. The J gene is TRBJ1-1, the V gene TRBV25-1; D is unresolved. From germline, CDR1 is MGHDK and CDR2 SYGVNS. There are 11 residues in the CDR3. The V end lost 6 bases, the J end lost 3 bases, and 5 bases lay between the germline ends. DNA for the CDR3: TGTGCCAGCAGCCTGGACACTGAAGCTTTCTTT. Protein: CASSLDTEAFF.

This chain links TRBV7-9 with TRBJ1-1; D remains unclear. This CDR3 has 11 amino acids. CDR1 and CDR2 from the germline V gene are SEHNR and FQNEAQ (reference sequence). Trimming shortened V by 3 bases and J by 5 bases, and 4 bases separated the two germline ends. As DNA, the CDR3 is TGTGCCAGCAGCTTTGGTACTGAAGCTTTCTTT. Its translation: CASSFGTEAFF.

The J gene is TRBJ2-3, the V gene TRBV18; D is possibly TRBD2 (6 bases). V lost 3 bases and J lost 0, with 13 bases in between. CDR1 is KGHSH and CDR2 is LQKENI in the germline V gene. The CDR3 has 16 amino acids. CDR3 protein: CASSPLGGTSTDTQYF. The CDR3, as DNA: TGTGCCAGCTCACCGTTAGGCGGGACTAGCACAGATACGCAGTATTTT. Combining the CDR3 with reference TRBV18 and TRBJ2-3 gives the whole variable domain NAGVMQNPRHLVRRRGQEARLRCSPMKGHSHVYWYRQLPEEGLKFMVYLQKENIIDESGMPKERFSAEFPKEGPSILRIQQVVRGDSAAYFCASSPLGGTSTDTQYFGPGTRLTVL.

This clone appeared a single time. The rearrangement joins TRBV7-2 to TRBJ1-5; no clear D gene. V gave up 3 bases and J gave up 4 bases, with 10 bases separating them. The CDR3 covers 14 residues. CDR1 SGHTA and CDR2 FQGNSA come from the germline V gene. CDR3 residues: CASSLQSANQPQHF. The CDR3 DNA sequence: TGTGCCAGCAGCTTGCAGTCAGCAAATCAGCCCCAGCATTTT.

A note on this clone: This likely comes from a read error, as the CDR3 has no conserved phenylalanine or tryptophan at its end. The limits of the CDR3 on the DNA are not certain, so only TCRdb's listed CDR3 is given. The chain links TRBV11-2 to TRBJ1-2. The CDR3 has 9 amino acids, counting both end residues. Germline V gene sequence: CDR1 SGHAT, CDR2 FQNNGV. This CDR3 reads CASSLVVRM.

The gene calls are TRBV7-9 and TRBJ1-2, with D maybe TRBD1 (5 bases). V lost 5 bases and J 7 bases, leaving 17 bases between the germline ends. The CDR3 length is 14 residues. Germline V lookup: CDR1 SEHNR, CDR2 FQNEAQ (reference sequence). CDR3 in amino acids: CASSPNPGTVGYTF. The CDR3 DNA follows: TGTGCCAGCAGCCCAAATCCAGGGACTGTTGGCTACACCTTC.

CDR3 nucleotide sequence: TGTGCCAGCCTTACCCCGGGGATCTCGGGCTACACCTTC. Protein product: CASLTPGISGYTF. This sequence joins TRBV28 and TRBJ1-2; D call uncertain. From germline, CDR1 is MDHEN and CDR2 SYDVKM. The ends were cut back, 8 bases at V and 8 bases at J, with 18 bases in the middle. This CDR3 has 13 amino acids.

This CDR3 is CAWTMTGGPYEQYF. CDR3 sequence (DNA): TGTGCCTGGACAATGACAGGGGGTCCCTACGAGCAGTACTTC. This chain connects TRBV30 to TRBJ2-7, with 9 bases lining up with TRBD1. Germline CDR1 GTSNPN, CDR2 SVGIG (reference sequence). This CDR3 contains 14 residues. V dropped 4 bases and J dropped 2; count of bases not matched to a gene: 6.

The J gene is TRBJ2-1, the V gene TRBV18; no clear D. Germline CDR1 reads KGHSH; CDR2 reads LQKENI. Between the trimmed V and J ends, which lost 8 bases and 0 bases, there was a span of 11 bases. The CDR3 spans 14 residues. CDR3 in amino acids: CASTRASSYNEQFF. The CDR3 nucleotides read TGTGCCAGCACCCGGGCGAGCTCCTACAATGAGCAGTTCTTC. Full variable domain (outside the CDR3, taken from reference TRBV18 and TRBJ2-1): NAGVMQNPRHLVRRRGQEARLRCSPMKGHSHVYWYRQLPEEGLKFMVYLQKENIIDESGMPKERFSAEFPKEGPSILRIQQVVRGDSAAYFCASTRASSYNEQFFGPGTRLTVL.

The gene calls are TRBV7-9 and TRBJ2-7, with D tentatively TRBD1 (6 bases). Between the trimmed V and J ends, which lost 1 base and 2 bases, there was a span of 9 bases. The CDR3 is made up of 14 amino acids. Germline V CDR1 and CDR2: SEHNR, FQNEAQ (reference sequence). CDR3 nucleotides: TGTGCCAGCAGCTTAGAGTCAGGGGCCTACGAGCAGTACTTC. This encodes CASSLESGAYEQYF.

This CDR3 is CASSFGTGISYEQYF. The CDR3 bases are TGTGCCAGCAGCTTTGGGACAGGAATTTCCTACGAGCAGTACTTC. The rearrangement links TRBV7-2 to TRBJ2-7; 8 bases are a match to TRBD1. There are 15 residues in the CDR3. The ends lost 3 bases at V and 1 base at J; junction bases unmatched: 5. Germline V gene data show CDR1 as SGHTA and CDR2 as FQGNSA.

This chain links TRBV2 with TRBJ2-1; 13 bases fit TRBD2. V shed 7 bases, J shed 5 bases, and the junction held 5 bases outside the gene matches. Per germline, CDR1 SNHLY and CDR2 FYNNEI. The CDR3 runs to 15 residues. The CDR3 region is CASNRLAGGNNEQFF. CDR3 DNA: TGTGCCAGCAACAGACTAGCGGGGGGAAACAATGAGCAGTTCTTC.

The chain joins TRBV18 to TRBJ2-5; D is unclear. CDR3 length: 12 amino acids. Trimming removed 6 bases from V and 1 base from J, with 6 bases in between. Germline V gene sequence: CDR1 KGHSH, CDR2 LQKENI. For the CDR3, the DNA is TGTGCCAGCTCTCCAGTCCAAGAGACCCAGTACTTC. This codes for CASSPVQETQYF.

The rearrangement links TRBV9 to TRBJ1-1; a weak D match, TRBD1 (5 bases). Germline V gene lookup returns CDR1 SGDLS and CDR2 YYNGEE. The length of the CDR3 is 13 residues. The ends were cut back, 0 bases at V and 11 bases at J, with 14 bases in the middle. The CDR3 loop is CASSVVGQGVAFF. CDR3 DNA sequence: TGTGCCAGCAGCGTAGTCGGACAAGGCGTGGCTTTCTTT.

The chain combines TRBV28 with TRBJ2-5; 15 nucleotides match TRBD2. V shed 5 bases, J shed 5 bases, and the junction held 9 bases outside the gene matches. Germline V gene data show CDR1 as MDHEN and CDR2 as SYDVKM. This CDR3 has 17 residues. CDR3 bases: TGTGCCAGCAGTACCCCGGGGACTAGCGGGGGGCGGGAGACCCAGTACTTC. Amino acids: CASSTPGTSGGRETQYF. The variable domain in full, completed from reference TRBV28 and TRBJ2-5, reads DVKVTQSSRYLVKRTGEKVFLECVQDMDHENMFWYRQDPGLGLRLIYFSYDVKMKEKGDIPEGYSVSREKKERFSLILESASTNQTSMYLCASSTPGTSGGRETQYFGPGTRLLVL.

CDR3 sequence (DNA): TGTGCCAGCAGCTTAATCCCGGGACTGGGTTTGGGGACCGGGGAGCTGTTTTTT. Its protein product is CASSLIPGLGLGTGELFF. The rearrangement joins TRBV7-8 to TRBJ2-2, with D possibly being TRBD2 (6 bases). Trimming took 2 bases from V and 5 from J, leaving 21 bases between them. The CDR3 runs to 18 residues. CDR1 SGHVS and CDR2 FQNEAQ come from the germline V gene.

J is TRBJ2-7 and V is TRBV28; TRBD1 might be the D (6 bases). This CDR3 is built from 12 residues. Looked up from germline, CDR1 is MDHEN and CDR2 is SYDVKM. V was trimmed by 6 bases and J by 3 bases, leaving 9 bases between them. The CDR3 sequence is CASSRTVYEQYF. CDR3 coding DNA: TGTGCCAGCAGCCGGACAGTCTACGAGCAGTACTTC.

CDR3 in amino acids: CASSLLGDNTGELFF. In DNA, the CDR3 is TGCGCCAGCAGCTTGCTCGGTGACAACACCGGGGAGCTGTTTTTT. V usage is TRBV5-1 and J usage is TRBJ2-2; D is undetermined. CDR3 size: 15 residues. The V and J ends lost 1 base and 2 bases respectively, with 9 bases between them. Germline-derived CDR1 and CDR2 are SGHRS and YFSETQ.

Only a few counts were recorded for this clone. The CDR3 bases are TGTGCCAGCACAGGGTCATTCTACGAGCAGTACTTC. Protein sequence: CASTGSFYEQYF. This sequence joins TRBV28 and TRBJ2-5; perhaps TRBD1 as D (5 bases). Judging by the DNA end, TRBJ2-7 fits better; the J call may be wrong. Germline CDR1 MDHEN, CDR2 SYDVKM. The CDR3 loop spans 12 amino acids.